Below are 9 T cell receptor beta chains sequenced from a single sample in a study of CD8 T cells in Susac syndrome. Random hexamers were used to reverse transcribe an amount of roughly 0.5 to 1 ug RNA. TCRdb ran MiXCR on the immunoSEQ multiplex PCR reads and lists one entry per CDR3 protein. The sample shows about 160,000 distinct CDR3 sequences, about 92% of them seen only once. The material sequenced was CD4+ T cells from PBMCs. The receptors stem from a human donor in good health.

The CDR3 DNA is TGTGCCAGCAGGACAGGGTACGTCCACGAGCAGTACTTC. Translated, it gives CASRTGYVHEQYF. The chain joins TRBV25-1 to TRBJ2-7; 7 bases map to TRBD1. Per germline, CDR1 MGHDK and CDR2 SYGVNS. V trimming: 6 bases; J trimming: 5 bases; junction bases outside the gene matches: 7. The CDR3 extends over 13 amino acids.

The J gene is TRBJ1-5, the V gene TRBV7-2, with 7 nucleotides matching TRBD1. With 5 bases clipped from V and 11 bases from J, the junction kept 12 bases outside the gene matches. From germline, CDR1 is SGHTA and CDR2 FQGNSA. This CDR3 has 14 amino acids. The CDR3, as DNA: TGTGCCAGCAGCCCCCAAGGGGGCCGGGAGGCCCAGCATTTT. Amino acids: CASSPQGGREAQHF. Drawing the rest from reference TRBV7-2 and TRBJ1-5, the complete variable domain is GAGVSQSPSNKVTEKGKDVELRCDPISGHTALYWYRQSLGQGLEFLIYFQGNSAPDKSGLPSDRFSAERTGGSVSTLTIQRTQQEDSAVYLCASSPQGGREAQHFGDGTRLSIL.

The chain carries TRBV3-1 and TRBJ1-5; 9 bases align to TRBD1. This CDR3 has 13 amino acids. Germline trimming cut 4 bases from V and 11 bases from J; bases unmatched to any gene: 6. Germline V gene sequence: CDR1 LGHDT, CDR2 YNNKEL (reference sequence). The CDR3 DNA follows: TGTGCCAGCAGCCCGGGACAGGGTTTGGCCCAGCATTTT. It yields the protein CASSPGQGLAQHF.

The genes are TRBV7-4 and TRBJ1-5, with TRBD1 matching over 7 bases. The CDR3 totals 15 residues. V shed 4 bases and J 2 bases; nucleotides not matched to a gene: 5. The V gene's germline CDR1 is SGHVT and CDR2 SQSDAQ. This CDR3 reads CASSWRGPRNQPQHF. As DNA, the CDR3 is TGTGCCAGCAGCTGGAGGGGGCCCCGCAATCAGCCCCAGCATTTT. Based on the CDR3 plus reference TRBV7-4 and TRBJ1-5, the full variable domain is GAGVSQSPRYKVAKRGRDVALRCDSISGHVTLYWYRQTLGQGSEVLTYSQSDAQRDKSGRPSGRFSAERPERSVSTLKIQRTEQGDSAVYLCASSWRGPRNQPQHFGDGTRLSIL.

The chain joins TRBV18 to TRBJ2-1; TRBD2 might be the D (5 bases). This CDR3 is 15 amino acids long. Trimming cost V 6 bases and J 3 bases, with 15 bases left between them. Germline lookup yields CDR1 KGHSH and CDR2 LQKENI. DNA for the CDR3: TGTGCCAGCTCCCCGAATGACTACGGCTACAATGAGCAGTTCTTC. This sequence encodes CASSPNDYGYNEQFF.

This clonotype has just one count. CDR3 nucleotide sequence: TGTGCCTGGGGGACAGGGGACTATGGCTACACCTTC. This translates into CAWGTGDYGYTF. This rearrangement joins TRBV30 to TRBJ1-2, with TRBD1 identical over 10 bases. This CDR3 spans 12 amino acids. Germline trimming cut 5 bases from V and 3 bases from J; bases unmatched to any gene: 0. CDR1 GTSNPN and CDR2 SVGIG come from the germline V gene (reference sequence).

The chain is built from TRBV6-5 and TRBJ1-2, with D unresolved. V gave up 4 bases and J gave up 5 bases, with 11 bases separating them. Germline CDR1 reads MNHEY; CDR2 reads SVGAGI. This CDR3 is built from 13 residues. Here the CDR3 DNA reads TGTGCCAGCAGTTCGGGCGGAGCATATGGCTACACCTTC. Translated: CASSSGGAYGYTF.

J is TRBJ1-1 and V is TRBV18, with D unresolved. The CDR3 is 12 amino acids. V was shortened by 3 bases and J by 8 bases, with 10 bases between the two germline ends. CDR1 and CDR2 from the germline V gene are KGHSH and LQKENI. The CDR3 region has the DNA TGTGCCAGCTCACCCAACTCGGGCGAAGCTTTCTTT. This gives the protein CASSPNSGEAFF.

V is TRBV14 and J is TRBJ1-3; D is uncertain. The CDR3 contains 16 residues. Germline assignment: CDR1 SGHDN and CDR2 FVKESK. Trimming left V 4 bases short and J 0 bases short, with 13 bases between. The CDR3 loop reads CASSRGYGASGNTIYF. The CDR3 DNA sequence: TGTGCCAGCAGCCGGGGATACGGTGCCTCTGGAAACACCATATATTTT.